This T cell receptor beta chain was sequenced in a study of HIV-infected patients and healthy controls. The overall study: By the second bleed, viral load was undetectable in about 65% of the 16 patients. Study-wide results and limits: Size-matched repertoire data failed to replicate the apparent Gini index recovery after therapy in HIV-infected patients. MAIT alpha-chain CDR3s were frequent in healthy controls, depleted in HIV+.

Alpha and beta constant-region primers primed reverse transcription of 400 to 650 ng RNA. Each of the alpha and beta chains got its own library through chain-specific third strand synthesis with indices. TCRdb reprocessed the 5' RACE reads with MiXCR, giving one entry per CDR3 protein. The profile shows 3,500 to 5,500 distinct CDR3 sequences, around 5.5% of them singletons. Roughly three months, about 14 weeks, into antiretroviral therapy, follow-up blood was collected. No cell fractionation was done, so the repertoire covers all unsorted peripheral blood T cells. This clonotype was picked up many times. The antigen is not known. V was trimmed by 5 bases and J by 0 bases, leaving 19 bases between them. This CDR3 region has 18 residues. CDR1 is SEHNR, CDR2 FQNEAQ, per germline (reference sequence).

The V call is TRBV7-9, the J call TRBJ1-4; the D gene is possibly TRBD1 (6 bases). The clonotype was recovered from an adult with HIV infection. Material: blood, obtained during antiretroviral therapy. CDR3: CASSTGTRGYATNEKLFF. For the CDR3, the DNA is TGTGCCAGCAGCACCGGGACAAGGGGATATGCAACTAATGAAAAACTGTTTTTT.